The text below deals with one TCR beta chain. Its antigen is not identified. The data stem from a study of cytomegalovirus exposure and HLA in healthy donors. V lost 0 bases, J lost 4 bases, and 10 bases lay in between. In germline, CDR1 is MNHNS, CDR2 SASEGT. The length of the CDR3 is 15 residues. The PCR used 60 Vbeta and 13 Jbeta primers. Libraries were prepared by immunoSEQ multiplex PCR; TCRdb keeps only in-frame clonotypes and omits some of them. The repertoire consists of about 160,000 clones, with approximately 80% occurring once and the leading ten covering 1.5%. Findings of the study overall: In a later analysis, productive TCRs from donors in an Asian-associated ancestry cluster reportedly carried fewer N-insertions than the cohort mean. For most TCR beta V segments, an earlier analysis put the productive rate at about 87% or about 30% of the time. The study assumed roughly uniform donor sequencing depth for presence/absence analyses. Some highly shared sequence variants likely arose as a pipeline artifact.

The sequenced sample was PBMCs. The receptor comes from a woman aged 18-30 years in good health and CMV-seronegative. The genes are TRBV6-1 and TRBJ1-3; possibly TRBD1 for D (5 bases). CDR3 in DNA: TGTGCCAGCAGTGAAGCTCCAGGGAGGGGAAACACCATATATTTT. Its translation is CASSEAPGRGNTIYF.